In this sample, the clone carrying this TCR beta chain turned up a few times. Its target is not known. V was clipped by 5 bases and J by 4 bases, with 8 bases between them. The CDR3 has 12 residues. Looked up from germline, CDR1 is SGHAT and CDR2 is FQNNGV. Making TCR cDNA involved 5'RACE template switching, which added UMIs and a universal primer site. TCRdb re-derived calls from the 5' RACE reads in MiXCR, one entry per CDR3 protein. The table has a few hundred thousand distinct CDR3 sequences, over 10% seen once. The sample originates from a study of T cells after yellow fever vaccination. The wider study: SMART-Seq v4 Ultra Low Input prepared the low-cell-number fractions. Study-level results: Highly abundant clonotypes carried over from the bulk population could end up in FACS-sorted repertoires as contaminants. Among primary-vaccination clones, most reappeared after the booster, at 95% to 96% for CD4 and around 91% for CD8.

This clonotype originated in a man in his thirties or forties who received the YFV17D yellow fever vaccine. The V and J genes are TRBV11-2 and TRBJ2-5, with unresolved D. This specimen was CD4+ T cells sorted from PBMCs, taken 45 days after the yellow fever booster vaccination. CDR3 sequence reads: CASSRIVETQYF. CDR3 coding DNA: TGTGCCAGCAGCCGGATTGTAGAGACCCAGTACTTC.